A single T cell receptor beta chain is shown here with its context. No antigen is known for it. This specimen belongs to a study of post-analysis software for immune sequencing data. Unique molecular identifiers featured in each of the TCR beta cDNA libraries. TCRdb processed the PCR reads anew with MiXCR; each CDR3 protein has one entry. Of over 300,000 distinct CDR3 sequences listed, about a third are singletons. This CDR3 has 16 residues. The V end lost 3 bases, the J end lost 8 bases, and 20 bases lay between the germline ends. The V gene's germline CDR1 is SGHTA and CDR2 FQGNSA. General study points: In patients, about five TRBV segments were more frequent than in controls, with TRBV5-6, TRBV5-1 and TRBV20-1 among them. Under the F measure, samples that were prepared in one batch clustered strongly together.

Input material: blood. The gene calls are TRBV7-2 and TRBJ2-1; TRBD2 might be the D (5 bases). This TCR was sampled from a girl aged 10-17 years with multiple sclerosis. CDR3 sequence reads: CASSLEERWLLDEQFF. CDR3 coding DNA: TGTGCCAGCAGCTTGGAGGAGCGGTGGCTTTTGGATGAGCAGTTCTTC.